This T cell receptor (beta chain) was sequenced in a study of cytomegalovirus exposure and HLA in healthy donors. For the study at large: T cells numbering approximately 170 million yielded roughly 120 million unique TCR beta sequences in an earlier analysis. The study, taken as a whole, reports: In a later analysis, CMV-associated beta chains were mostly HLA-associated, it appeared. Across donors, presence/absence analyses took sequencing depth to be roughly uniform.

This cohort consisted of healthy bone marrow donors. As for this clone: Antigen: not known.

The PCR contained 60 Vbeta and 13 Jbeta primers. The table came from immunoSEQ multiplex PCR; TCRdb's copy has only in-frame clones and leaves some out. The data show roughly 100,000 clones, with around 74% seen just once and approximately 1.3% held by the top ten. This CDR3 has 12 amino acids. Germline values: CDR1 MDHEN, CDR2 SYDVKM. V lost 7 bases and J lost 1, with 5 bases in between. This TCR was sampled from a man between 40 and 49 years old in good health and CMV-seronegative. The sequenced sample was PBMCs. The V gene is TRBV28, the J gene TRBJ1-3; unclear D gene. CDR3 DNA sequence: TGTGCCAGCACCTCTTCTGGAAACACCATATATTTT. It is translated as CASTSSGNTIYF.